These 19 T cell receptor beta chains originate from one sample sequenced in a study of T cells in Graves' hyperthyroidism and ophthalmopathy. Amplified TCR beta CDR3 regions derived from RNA transcripts. The HTBI primer set was used in a first-round RT-PCR of the TCR CDR3. TCRdb reprocessed the multiplex PCR reads with MiXCR, giving one entry per CDR3 protein. The table shows a few hundred thousand distinct CDR3 sequences, with approximately 15% occurring only once. Sequencing was carried out using blood. The receptors were sampled from a woman between 25 and 40 years old with Graves' hyperthyroidism.

This clonotype was observed a handful of times. The chain combines TRBV7-9 with TRBJ2-1, with D tentatively TRBD2 (6 bases). Germline assignment: CDR1 SEHNR and CDR2 FQNEAQ (reference sequence). The CDR3 is 15 amino acids. Trimming removed 1 base at V and 10 bases at J, with 17 bases between. The CDR3 sequence: CASSLVGESGEEQFF. The CDR3 nucleotides read TGTGCCAGCAGCTTAGTTGGGGAGTCGGGAGAGGAGCAGTTCTTC.

This sequence joins TRBV18 and TRBJ2-7; D is possibly TRBD1 (6 bases). CDR1 and CDR2 from the germline V gene are KGHSH and LQKENI. The CDR3 has 14 amino acids. V lost 6 bases to trimming and J lost 2 bases, with 14 bases between them. The DNA for the CDR3 is TGTGCCAGCTCGACCCTCTCAGGGGCCTACGAGCAGTACTTC. Residues: CASSTLSGAYEQYF.

The chain employs TRBV20-1 and TRBJ1-2, with TRBD1 matching 7 bases. The CDR3 is 13 amino acids. Germline V gene sequence: CDR1 DFQATT, CDR2 SNEGSKA (reference sequence). Trimming took 6 bases from V and 0 from J; bases not matched to a gene: 4. The CDR3 DNA sequence: TGCAGTGCGGAACAGGGGTCTAACTATGGCTACACCTTC. Translating it yields CSAEQGSNYGYTF.

This sequence joins TRBV7-3 and TRBJ2-3; possibly TRBD1 for D (6 bases). This CDR3 has 13 amino acids. The germline gives CDR1 SGHTA, CDR2 FQGTGA. V was clipped by 2 bases and J by 14 bases, with 17 bases between them. The DNA for the CDR3 is TGTGCCAGCAGCTTATCTGAGGACAGCCACTGGTATTTT. As protein: CASSLSEDSHWYF.

As DNA, the CDR3 is TGCAGTGCTAGAGATCTAGCGGAGCCCTACGAGCAGTACTTC. Protein: CSARDLAEPYEQYF. The rearrangement joins TRBV20-1 to TRBJ2-7; 7 bases agree with TRBD2. CDR3 length equals 14 residues. CDR1 and CDR2 from the germline V gene are DFQATT and SNEGSKA (reference sequence). Unmatched junction bases numbered 4, after V lost 0 bases and J lost 2 bases.

This clonotype was seen at least ten times. The rearrangement joins TRBV15 to TRBJ2-7; weak D call: TRBD2 (5 bases). Trimming removed 0 bases from V and 3 bases from J, with 12 bases in between. Germline lookup yields CDR1 LNHNV and CDR2 YYDKDF (reference sequence). There are 15 residues in the CDR3. CDR3 protein: CATSRDHLEGYEQYF. The CDR3 DNA reads as TGTGCCACCAGCAGAGATCACCTTGAGGGCTACGAGCAGTACTTC.

Many counts were recorded for this clonotype. The V gene is TRBV7-9, the J gene TRBJ1-1, with TRBD1 matching over 8 bases. The germline V gene encodes CDR1 SEHNR and CDR2 FQNEAQ (reference sequence). V was pared by 2 bases and J by 3 bases, with 8 bases of the junction left unmatched. This CDR3 has 16 amino acids. The CDR3 DNA sequence: TGTGCCAGCAGCTTAAACAGGGGGTCCGGCGACACTGAAGCTTTCTTT. Translation gives CASSLNRGSGDTEAFF. Based on the CDR3 plus reference TRBV7-9 and TRBJ1-1, the full variable domain is DTGVSQNPRHKITKRGQNVTFRCDPISEHNRLYWYRQTLGQGPEFLTYFQNEAQLEKSRLLSDRFSAERPKGSFSTLEIQRTEQGDSAMYLCASSLNRGSGDTEAFFGQGTRLTVV.

Ten or more counts support this clonotype. The V gene is TRBV5-6, the J gene TRBJ2-1; possibly TRBD1 for D (5 bases). The CDR3 consists of 15 residues. V was trimmed by 1 base and J by 4 bases, leaving 12 bases between them. Per germline, CDR1 SGHDT and CDR2 YYEEEE. CDR3 nucleotides: TGTGCCAGCAGCTTGTGGGGCCCCAGGTACAATGAGCAGTTCTTC. Translated: CASSLWGPRYNEQFF.

This clonotype was counted at least ten times. This sequence joins TRBV10-3 and TRBJ1-3; D not resolved. The CDR3 consists of 15 residues. Germline V lookup: CDR1 ENHRY, CDR2 SYGVKD. Trimming cost V 2 bases and J 2 bases, with 10 bases left between them. CDR3 protein: CAISEEGSPGNTIYF. Written as DNA, the CDR3 is TGTGCCATCAGTGAGGAAGGGTCCCCTGGAAACACCATATATTTT.

This clonotype was seen only a few times. This chain connects TRBV20-1 to TRBJ2-2; D possibly corresponds to TRBD1 (6 bases). The CDR3 has 15 residues. With 1 base removed from V and 4 bases from J, the gap between germline ends came to 13 bases. Germline V CDR1 and CDR2: DFQATT, SNEGSKA (reference sequence). CDR3 sequence: CSARAYRAGTGELFF. The DNA for the CDR3 is TGCAGTGCTAGAGCTTACAGGGCGGGCACCGGGGAGCTGTTTTTT.

V and J are TRBV5-1 and TRBJ2-6; 7 bases line up with TRBD2. This CDR3 region has 18 residues. Germline CDR1 is SGHRS and CDR2 is YFSETQ. With V trimmed by 1 base and J by 0 bases, 7 bases remained unmatched. The CDR3 loop reads CASSLRGVWSSGANVLTF. For the CDR3, the DNA is TGCGCCAGCAGCTTGCGGGGGGTCTGGAGCTCTGGGGCCAACGTCCTGACTTTC.

Details on this clonotype: With a much larger clone just one base away, this may be a read error. The rearrangement links TRBV7-3 to TRBJ1-2, with a weak D call TRBD1 (6 bases). The CDR3 has 15 residues. Germline CDR1 SGHTA, CDR2 FQGTGA. CDR3 coding DNA: TGTGCCAGCGGCTTAGCTGGCAGGGGACGCTATGGCTACACCTTC. Translation gives CASGLAGRGRYGYTF. Full variable domain (outside the CDR3, taken from reference TRBV7-3 and TRBJ1-2): GAGVSQTPSNKVTEKGKYVELRCDPISGHTALYWYRQSLGQGPEFLIYFQGTGAADDSGLPNDRFFAVRPEGSVSTLKIQRTERGDSAVYLCASGLAGRGRYGYTFGSGTRLTVV.

The chain links TRBV5-1 to TRBJ2-2; 9 bases match TRBD1. V lost 2 bases to trimming and J lost 4 bases; unmatched junction nucleotides: 9. The CDR3 contains 17 residues. Germline CDR1 is SGHRS and CDR2 is YFSETQ. The CDR3 DNA sequence: TGCGCCAGCAGCTTCCTTATACAGGGGGCCTCCACCGGGGAGCTGTTTTTT. Amino acids: CASSFLIQGASTGELFF.

Ten or more counts support this clonotype. CDR3 region: CASSVRGGIYNEQFF. For the CDR3, the DNA is TGTGCCAGCAGTGTCCGGGGGGGGATCTACAATGAGCAGTTCTTC. The chain employs TRBV12-3 or TRBV12-4 and TRBJ2-1; TRBD2 agrees at 8 bases. V lost 5 bases and J lost 3; bases outside the gene matches: 6. The CDR3 has 15 amino acids.

CDR3 nucleotide sequence: TGTGCCAGCAGCTTAGCCCTACTGCGACTAGCCCGCGGCAATGAGCAGTTCTTC. Amino acid sequence: CASSLALLRLARGNEQFF. The chain recombines TRBV7-9 with TRBJ2-1; 7 nucleotides align to TRBD2. The CDR3 length is 18 residues. V lost 0 bases to trimming and J lost 6 bases; unmatched junction nucleotides: 14. CDR1 SEHNR and CDR2 FQNEAQ come from the germline V gene (reference sequence).

This clonotype appeared many times. The rearrangement uses TRBV11-2 and TRBJ2-3; perhaps D is TRBD1 or TRBD2 (6 bases each). V dropped 3 bases and J dropped 2 bases, with 18 bases sitting between them. The CDR3 is 17 residues long. Germline V CDR1 and CDR2: SGHAT, FQNNGV. In nucleotides, the CDR3 is TGTGCCAGCAGCTTCCCGAAGGGGGACTTATACACAGATACGCAGTATTTT. It translates to CASSFPKGDLYTDTQYF.

This clonotype has a count of ten or more. The V gene is TRBV12-3 or TRBV12-4, the J gene TRBJ2-3, with 11 bases matching TRBD1. Trimming removed 7 bases from V and 1 base from J; junction bases left unmatched: 4. This CDR3 contains 15 residues. CDR3 nucleotides: TGTGCCAGCACCCGGGACAGGGGGGGCACAGATACGCAGTATTTT. Protein product: CASTRDRGGTDTQYF.

This clonotype was counted many times. The rearrangement links TRBV12-3 or TRBV12-4 to TRBJ1-5; a possible D gene is TRBD1 (6 bases). V shed 4 bases and J shed 3 bases, with 13 bases lying between them. The CDR3 loop spans 15 amino acids. In nucleotides, the CDR3 is TGTGCCAGCAGTTGCGAAGGGGGTCTCAATCAGCCCCAGCATTTT. Encoded protein: CASSCEGGLNQPQHF.

This clonotype was found a few times. The chain employs TRBV7-6 and TRBJ2-3, with no clear D. CDR1 SGHVS and CDR2 FNYEAQ come from the germline V gene. V was cut by 2 bases and J by 2 bases, with 11 bases left in between. The CDR3 runs 15 residues. This chain's CDR3 is CASSLTSPPTDTQYF. The DNA of the CDR3 is TGTGCCAGCAGCTTAACCTCACCTCCCACAGATACGCAGTATTTT.